This TCR beta chain was sequenced for a study of T cell changes during pregnancy in multiple sclerosis (dated by TCRdb to the late 2010s). A note on the overall study: The study looked at changes in the T cell repertoire across pregnancy in women with multiple sclerosis.

As to this clone: The antigen this receptor binds is unknown. Qualities for individual bases were not recorded, and no much larger clone is one base off.

The germline V end is reduced by 5 bases and the J end by 8 bases; junction bases left unmatched: 13. The CDR3 numbers 15 residues from cysteine through phenylalanine. The entry retains the CDR3 DNA only, 45 bases that are in frame from base 1. Looking up the germline V gene yields CDR1 SGHAT and CDR2 FQNNGV. Library method: the immunoSEQ multiplex PCR assay. This is the immuneACCESS table as TCRdb keeps it, with only in-frame sequences that have V and J called. A part of the clones is gone; compared with another copy, unresolved V genes explain less than half, and the rest is unexplained. Present in this sample are about 28,000 clones, roughly 94% of which were seen just once. The biggest ten clones account for 4.8% of the sample.

This receptor was identified in a female donor in good health, enrolled as a control in a pregnancy study. This sequence uses TRBV11-2 and TRBJ1-2, and TRBD1 aligns with 8 junction nucleotides. The material was peripheral blood, obtained in the first trimester of pregnancy. The CDR3 reads as follows: CASSPSLDRGRGYTF. The nucleotide sequence reads as follows: TGTGCCAGCAGCCCTTCCCTTGACAGGGGTAGAGGCTACACCTTC.